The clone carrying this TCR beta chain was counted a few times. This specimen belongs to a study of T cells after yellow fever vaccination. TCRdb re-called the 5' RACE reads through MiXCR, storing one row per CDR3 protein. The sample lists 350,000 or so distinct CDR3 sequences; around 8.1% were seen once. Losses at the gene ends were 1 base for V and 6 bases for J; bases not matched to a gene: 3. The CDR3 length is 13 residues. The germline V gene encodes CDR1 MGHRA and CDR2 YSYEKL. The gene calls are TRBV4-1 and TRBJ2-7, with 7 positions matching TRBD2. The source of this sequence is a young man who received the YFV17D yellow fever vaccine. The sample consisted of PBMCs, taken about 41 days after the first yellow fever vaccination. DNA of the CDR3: TGCGCCAGCAGCCAAGCCTCTAGCGGCGAGCAGTACGTC. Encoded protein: CASSQASSGEQYV.